A single sample is the source of the 14 T cell receptor beta chains below, sequenced in a study of identical twins. One entry per CDR3 protein results from TCRdb running MiXCR on the 5' RACE reads. The sample lists more than 400,000 distinct CDR3 sequences; 13% to 15% were seen once. This sample also belongs to another study, concerning yellow fever vaccine responses in identical twins.

Material: CD4+ T cells sorted from blood. The receptors stem from a woman younger than 30 in good health.

This sequence joins TRBV12-3 or TRBV12-4 and TRBJ1-5, with TRBD1 matching over 9 bases. V was clipped by 10 bases and J by 2 bases; unmatched bases: 3. The CDR3 consists of 13 residues. CDR3 sequence reads: CATRQGGNQPQHF. In DNA, the CDR3 is TGTGCCACTCGACAGGGGGGCAATCAGCCCCAGCATTTT.

This clonotype was seen more than once but under ten times. J is TRBJ1-5 and V is TRBV20-1; D unresolved. V lost 7 bases and J lost 0, with 7 bases in between. The CDR3 consists of 12 residues. Germline V lookup: CDR1 DFQATT, CDR2 SNEGSKA (reference sequence). CDR3 region: CSVARSNQPQHF. The CDR3 nucleotides are TGCAGTGTGGCACGTAGCAATCAGCCCCAGCATTTT.

At least ten counts were recorded for this clonotype. The chain has TRBV2 and TRBJ2-1; 9 bases are a match to TRBD2. CDR1 and CDR2 from the germline V gene are SNHLY and FYNNEI. The V and J ends lost 8 bases and 3 bases, in that order; junction bases with no gene match: 5. The CDR3 length is 14 residues. In DNA, the CDR3 is TGTGCCAGCCAAGCTAGCGGGGACTACAATGAGCAGTTCTTC. Amino acid sequence: CASQASGDYNEQFF.

In this sample, this clonotype turned up once. This chain links TRBV18 with TRBJ2-7, with D perhaps matching TRBD1 (5 bases). Germline V CDR1 and CDR2: KGHSH, LQKENI. This CDR3 contains 13 residues. V was clipped by 6 bases and J by 1 base, with 10 bases between them. In DNA form, the CDR3 reads TGTGCCAGCTCCTCGGACACGTCCTACGAGCAGTACGTC. It encodes CASSSDTSYEQYV.

The V and J genes are TRBV6-5 and TRBJ2-7, with no clear D. From germline, CDR1 is MNHEY and CDR2 SVGAGI. Trimming took off 2 bases at V and 0 bases at J, with 11 bases between the two ends. This CDR3 is 15 amino acids long. CDR3 in DNA: TGTGCCAGCAGTTACGGTGGGGAAAGCTCCTACGAGCAGTACGTC. It specifies CASSYGGESSYEQYV.

This clonotype was detected many times. The chain uses TRBV4-2 and TRBJ2-1; TRBD2 agrees at 10 bases. V lost 1 base to trimming and J lost 5 bases; unmatched junction nucleotides: 5. This CDR3 comprises 16 residues. The germline V gene has CDR1 LGHNA and CDR2 YNFKEQ. The CDR3 here is CASSQGAGGPNNEQFF. For the CDR3, the DNA is TGTGCCAGCAGCCAAGGAGCGGGAGGGCCGAACAATGAGCAGTTCTTC.

This clonotype was seen a few times. V gene TRBV5-1 combines with J gene TRBJ2-5, with D perhaps TRBD1 or TRBD2 (5 bases each). Trimming left V 4 bases short and J 10 bases short, with 14 bases between. Per germline, CDR1 SGHRS and CDR2 YFSETQ. The CDR3 extends over 12 amino acids. The CDR3 sequence: CASSLGDRGQYF. The CDR3 bases are TGCGCCAGCAGCCTGGGAGATAGGGGCCAGTACTTC.

Ten or more counts support this clonotype. The chain has TRBV12-3 or TRBV12-4 and TRBJ2-1; 7 bases line up with TRBD2. Trimming at V came to 5 bases and at J to 6 bases, leaving 13 bases not matched to a gene. CDR3 length equals 16 residues. The CDR3 nucleotides read TGTGCCAGCAGTCACCTCAGCGGGGCCTCGGTCAATGAGCAGTTCTTC. Translation: CASSHLSGASVNEQFF.

At least ten counts were recorded for this clonotype. The V and J genes are TRBV5-1 and TRBJ2-3; TRBD1 matches at 9 bases. V trimming: 8 bases; J trimming: 2 bases; junction bases outside the gene matches: 3. The germline V gene has CDR1 SGHRS and CDR2 YFSETQ. The CDR3 length is 13 residues. CDR3 sequence reads: CASGTGSTDTQYF. CDR3 sequence (DNA): TGCGCCAGTGGGACAGGGTCCACAGATACGCAGTATTTT. Combining the CDR3 with reference TRBV5-1 and TRBJ2-3 gives the whole variable domain KAGVTQTPRYLIKTRGQQVTLSCSPISGHRSVSWYQQTPGQGLQFLFEYFSETQRNKGNFPGRFSGRQFSNSRSEMNVSTLELGDSALYLCASGTGSTDTQYFGPGTRLTVL.

This chain's CDR3 is CSAPDRVNYEQYV. CDR3 coding DNA: TGCAGTGCTCCGGACAGGGTAAACTACGAGCAGTACGTC. J is TRBJ2-7 and V is TRBV20-1; TRBD1 matches 8 bases. Germline lookup yields CDR1 DFQATT and CDR2 SNEGSKA (reference sequence). This CDR3 region has 13 residues. V was pared by 5 bases and J by 3 bases, with 6 bases of the junction left unmatched.

This clonotype was counted at least ten times. This chain uses TRBV28 with TRBJ2-5; D is unresolved. Deletions cut 6 bases from V and 5 bases from J, with 16 bases between. The CDR3 has 14 amino acids. Germline-derived CDR1 and CDR2 are MDHEN and SYDVKM. CDR3 region: CASRTSGPKETQYF. CDR3 nucleotides: TGTGCCAGCAGAACCTCCGGGCCGAAGGAGACCCAGTACTTC.

The rearrangement joins TRBV5-1 to TRBJ1-5; no firm D call. Germline CDR1 reads SGHRS; CDR2 reads YFSETQ. V shed 0 bases and J shed 6 bases, with 7 bases lying between them. CDR3 length equals 13 residues. CDR3 bases: TGCGCCAGCAGCTTGGATGGGGTTCAGCCCCAGCATTTT. This sequence encodes CASSLDGVQPQHF.

In its sample, this clonotype was seen many times. The rearrangement links TRBV12-3 or TRBV12-4 to TRBJ1-1; D gene unclear. The CDR3 extends over 13 amino acids. Between the trimmed V and J ends, which lost 1 base and 5 bases, there was a span of 8 bases. The CDR3 region is CASSLEGRTEAFF. Here the CDR3 DNA reads TGTGCCAGCAGTTTAGAGGGTAGGACTGAAGCTTTCTTT.

This clonotype was found a few times. The chain combines TRBV15 with TRBJ2-6, with D tentatively TRBD1 (6 bases). This CDR3 has 16 residues. CDR1 and CDR2 from the germline V gene are LNHNV and YYDKDF (reference sequence). Trimming left V 3 bases short and J 5 bases short, with 14 bases between. In DNA form, the CDR3 reads TGTGCCACCAGCAGGCTGGACAGCGCTTGGGCCAACGTCCTGACTTTC. This gives the protein CATSRLDSAWANVLTF.